Following are 22 T cell receptor beta chains from one sample sequenced in a study of blood T cell repertoires in COVID-19. This table comes from immunoSEQ multiplex PCR, and its TCRdb copy is limited to in-frame clones, with some not included. Here the sample spans roughly 120,000 clones, 60% to 80% being singletons. Material: peripheral blood. Receptors were obtained from a man aged 80 or over with COVID-19, enrolled during active disease.

This rearrangement joins TRBV28 to TRBJ2-7, with D tentatively TRBD2 (6 bases). Germline CDR1 is MDHEN and CDR2 is SYDVKM. Trimming took off 7 bases at V and 5 bases at J, with 21 bases between the two ends. This CDR3 is built from 15 residues. The CDR3 bases are TGTGCCAGCATCCCGACGAGCGGGTCGGCGCACGAGCAGTACTTC. This gives the protein CASIPTSGSAHEQYF.

V gene TRBV5-1 combines with J gene TRBJ1-1; D perhaps matches TRBD1 (5 bases). This CDR3 contains 14 residues. Trimming left V 2 bases short and J 5 bases short, with 13 bases between. Germline V gene data show CDR1 as SGHRS and CDR2 as YFSETQ. As DNA, the CDR3 is TGCGCCAGCAGCTTTGGGGGGGAACGAACTGAAGCTTTCTTT. Its protein is CASSFGGERTEAFF.

This chain's CDR3 is CASSRGASGRAHETQYF. In DNA form, the CDR3 reads TGTGCCAGCAGCCGCGGGGCTAGCGGGAGGGCCCATGAGACCCAGTACTTC. The rearrangement links TRBV7-6 to TRBJ2-5, with 12 bases aligning to TRBD2. V gave up 5 bases and J gave up 5 bases; unmatched junction bases: 12. Looked up from germline, CDR1 is SGHVS and CDR2 is FNYEAQ. This CDR3 has 17 amino acids.

The genes are TRBV6-5 and TRBJ2-7; the D gene is possibly TRBD1 (6 bases). CDR1 and CDR2 (germline): MNHEY, SVGAGI. The germline V and J ends were trimmed by 8 bases and 0 bases, with 14 bases remaining between them. The CDR3 runs to 14 residues. The CDR3: CASRRQADSYEQYF. In nucleotides, the CDR3 is TGTGCCAGCCGCAGACAGGCCGACTCCTACGAGCAGTACTTC.

The chain employs TRBV18 and TRBJ1-2, with a tentative D call TRBD1 (5 bases). The CDR3 has 16 amino acids. Trimming stripped 2 bases from V and 2 bases from J, with 15 bases between. CDR1 and CDR2 (germline): KGHSH, LQKENI. CDR3 sequence (DNA): TGTGCCAGCTCACCAGGGGCCGCCGAGTTAAACTATGGCTACACCTTC. Its protein is CASSPGAAELNYGYTF.

The chain couples TRBV6-5 to TRBJ2-1; no reliable D call. Trimming stripped 2 bases from V and 3 bases from J, with 8 bases between. CDR3 size: 14 residues. CDR1 MNHEY and CDR2 SVGAGI come from the germline V gene. The CDR3 protein is CASSYEGDYNEQFF. DNA of the CDR3: TGTGCCAGCAGTTACGAAGGAGACTACAATGAGCAGTTCTTC.

This clone was picked up a small number of times. J is TRBJ1-6 and V is TRBV11-2, with D perhaps TRBD1 (5 bases). Trimming took 3 bases from V and 14 from J, leaving 17 bases between them. Looked up from germline, CDR1 is SGHAT and CDR2 is FQNNGV. The CDR3 length is 14 residues. The CDR3 DNA is TGTGCCAGCAGCTTTGCCGGGTCACGGGGGGCCCTCCACTTT. Amino acids: CASSFAGSRGALHF.

This clone was observed a handful of times. The chain is built from TRBV2 and TRBJ2-5; 7 nucleotides align to TRBD1. This CDR3 has 18 amino acids. The V and J ends lost 0 bases and 8 bases, in that order; junction bases with no gene match: 18. CDR1 SNHLY and CDR2 FYNNEI come from the germline V gene. Written as DNA, the CDR3 is TGTGCCAGCAGTGAAGCGAGCGTGGGTGGGACAGCACGGAGAACCCAGTACTTC. Amino acids: CASSEASVGGTARRTQYF. Full variable domain (missing parts from reference TRBV2 and TRBJ2-5): EPEVTQTPSHQVTQMGQEVILRCVPISNHLYFYWYRQILGQKVEFLVSFYNNEISEKSEIFDDQFSVERPDGSNFTLKIRSTKLEDSAMYFCASSEASVGGTARRTQYFGPGTRLLVL.

The chain carries TRBV10-2 and TRBJ1-6; D might be TRBD1 (5 bases). This CDR3 has 14 amino acids. V lost 3 bases and J 10 bases, leaving 13 bases between the germline ends. Per germline, CDR1 WSHSY and CDR2 SAAADI. CDR3 residues: CASSDGRVISPLHF. CDR3 coding DNA: TGCGCCAGCAGTGACGGCAGGGTAATCTCACCCCTCCACTTT.

This clone was recorded a few times. The chain joins TRBV9 to TRBJ2-1, with 8 bases fitting TRBD2. J was trimmed by 4 bases and V by 5 bases; bases with no gene match: 5. This CDR3 spans 14 amino acids. CDR1 SGDLS and CDR2 YYNGEE come from the germline V gene. The CDR3 sequence is CASSPGTRYNEQFF. The CDR3, as DNA: TGTGCCAGCAGTCCCGGGACTAGGTACAATGAGCAGTTCTTC.

The chain recombines TRBV9 with TRBJ2-3; 8 positions match TRBD2. Germline CDR1 reads SGDLS; CDR2 reads YYNGEE. V shed 4 bases, J shed 2 bases, and the junction held 3 bases outside the gene matches. The CDR3 totals 14 residues. The CDR3 here is CASSSGLDTDTQYF. In DNA form, the CDR3 reads TGTGCCAGCAGCTCGGGACTAGACACAGATACGCAGTATTTT.

This clone was seen once. The rearrangement links TRBV5-5 to TRBJ1-3; TRBD1 aligns across 7 bases. From germline, CDR1 is SGHKS and CDR2 YYEKEE (reference sequence). The CDR3 has 14 residues. V lost 4 bases, J lost 6 bases, and 7 bases stayed unmatched. The CDR3 reads CASSPRGLANTIYF. For the CDR3, the DNA is TGTGCCAGCAGCCCTAGGGGGCTTGCAAACACCATATATTTT. Complete variable domain (other parts from reference TRBV5-5 and TRBJ1-3): DAGVTQSPTHLIKTRGQQVTLRCSPISGHKSVSWYQQVLGQGPQFIFQYYEKEERGRGNFPDRFSARQFPNYSSELNVNALLLGDSALYLCASSPRGLANTIYFGEGSWLTVV.

This clone was counted only a few times. The genes are TRBV27 and TRBJ2-7; 7 bases align to TRBD1. The germline CDR1 and CDR2 sequences are MNHEY and SMNVEV (reference sequence). CDR3 length equals 14 residues. Unmatched junction bases numbered 9, after V lost 6 bases and J lost 4 bases. The CDR3 DNA sequence: TGTGCCAGCAGCCCTATGAGGGACAGTTACGAGCAGTACTTC. Translated: CASSPMRDSYEQYF.

Worth noting for this clone: Other nucleotide sequences in the sample specify the same CDR3. The chain links TRBV28 to TRBJ1-5; 9 bases align to TRBD1. The V gene end was trimmed by 6 bases and the J gene end by 4 bases; junction bases not matched to a gene: 7. Germline V gives CDR1 MDHEN, CDR2 SYDVKM. This CDR3 is built from 15 residues. Written as DNA, the CDR3 is TGTGCCAGCAGCCCGGGACAGGGAGGGAATCAGCCCCAGCATTTT. It yields the protein CASSPGQGGNQPQHF.

V gene TRBV4-2 combines with J gene TRBJ2-7; tentatively, D is TRBD2 (5 bases). Germline V CDR1 and CDR2: LGHNA, YNFKEQ. V lost 0 bases and J 12 bases, leaving 15 bases between the germline ends. This CDR3 is built from 13 residues. DNA for the CDR3: TGTGCCAGCAGCCAAGAATCGGAGGCCCTAACGTACTTC. This encodes CASSQESEALTYF.

The chain recombines TRBV15 with TRBJ2-3, with D maybe TRBD2 (6 bases). The CDR3 is 15 amino acids. The V end was cut by 5 bases, the J end by 4 bases, with 16 bases between. CDR1 is LNHNV, CDR2 YYDKDF, per germline (reference sequence). CDR3 sequence reads: CATSLPGTEADTQYF. For the CDR3, the DNA is TGTGCCACCAGCCTCCCCGGGACTGAGGCAGATACGCAGTATTTT.

The rearrangement uses TRBV7-3 and TRBJ2-3; D possibly corresponds to TRBD1 (5 bases). Per the germline V gene, CDR1 is SGHTA and CDR2 is FQGTGA. The CDR3 is 13 amino acids. V was pared by 5 bases and J by 6 bases, with 12 bases between. The CDR3 DNA sequence: TGTGCCAGCAGCCAGGGAAATCAGGATACGCAGTATTTT. The encoded protein is CASSQGNQDTQYF.

The rearrangement links TRBV11-1 to TRBJ2-5; TRBD2 matches 7 bases. This CDR3 comprises 16 residues. V dropped 1 base and J dropped 3; count of bases not matched to a gene: 8. The V gene's germline CDR1 is SGHAT and CDR2 FQDESV (reference sequence). The DNA of the CDR3 is TGTGCCAGCAGCTTAGGAGGACTAGTTGGGAAAGAGACCCAGTACTTC. Amino acid sequence: CASSLGGLVGKETQYF.

This rearrangement joins TRBV5-1 to TRBJ2-7; 8 bases map to TRBD2. Germline V gene data show CDR1 as SGHRS and CDR2 as YFSETQ. V shed 1 base and J 5 bases; nucleotides not matched to a gene: 2. The CDR3 loop spans 13 amino acids. CDR3 loop: CASSLKLADEQYF. The CDR3 coding sequence is TGCGCCAGCAGCTTGAAACTAGCGGACGAGCAGTACTTC.

V is TRBV5-8 and J is TRBJ1-4; 8 positions match TRBD1. This CDR3 has 16 residues. Germline V lookup: CDR1 SGHTS, CDR2 YDEGEE. V lost 3 bases and J lost 5; bases outside the gene matches: 9. CDR3 DNA sequence: TGTGCCAGCAGCTCACACAGGGGGTTCGGGAATGAAAAACTGTTTTTT. The encoded protein is CASSSHRGFGNEKLFF. Using reference TRBV5-8 and TRBJ1-4 for the parts outside the CDR3, the full variable domain is EAGVTQSPTHLIKTRGQQATLRCSPISGHTSVYWYQQALGLGLQFLLWYDEGEERNRGNFPPRFSGRQFPNYSSELNVNALELEDSALYLCASSSHRGFGNEKLFFGSGTQLSVL.

This clone was counted only a few times. The V gene is TRBV18, the J gene TRBJ1-3; 7 nucleotides agree with TRBD1. Unmatched junction bases numbered 2, after V lost 0 bases and J lost 0 bases. Germline CDR1 and CDR2: KGHSH and LQKENI. This CDR3 has 16 residues. CDR3 nucleotide sequence: TGTGCCAGCTCACCACCGGGACAGTACTCTGGAAACACCATATATTTT. Protein product: CASSPPGQYSGNTIYF. Full variable domain (rest looked up from reference TRBV18 and TRBJ1-3): NAGVMQNPRHLVRRRGQEARLRCSPMKGHSHVYWYRQLPEEGLKFMVYLQKENIIDESGMPKERFSAEFPKEGPSILRIQQVVRGDSAAYFCASSPPGQYSGNTIYFGEGSWLTVV.

The chain combines TRBV24-1 with TRBJ1-1; possibly TRBD1 for D (6 bases). The V gene's germline CDR1 is KGHDR and CDR2 SFDVKD. The germline V and J ends were trimmed by 5 bases and 3 bases, with 15 bases remaining between them. The CDR3 covers 15 residues. CDR3 DNA: TGTGCCACCAGTGGGACAGATCGTGGGTACACTGAAGCTTTCTTT. This encodes CATSGTDRGYTEAFF.